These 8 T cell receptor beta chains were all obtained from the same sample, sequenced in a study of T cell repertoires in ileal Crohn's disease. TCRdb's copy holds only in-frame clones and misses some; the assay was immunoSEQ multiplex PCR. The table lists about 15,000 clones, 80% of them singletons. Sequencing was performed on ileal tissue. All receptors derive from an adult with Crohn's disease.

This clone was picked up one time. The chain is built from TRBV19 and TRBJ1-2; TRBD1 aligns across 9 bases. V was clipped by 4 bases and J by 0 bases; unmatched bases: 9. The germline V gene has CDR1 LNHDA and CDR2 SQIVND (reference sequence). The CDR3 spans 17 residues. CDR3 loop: CASSRKTGGSANYGYTF. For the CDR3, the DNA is TGTGCCAGTAGTAGAAAGACAGGGGGATCAGCTAACTATGGCTACACCTTC.

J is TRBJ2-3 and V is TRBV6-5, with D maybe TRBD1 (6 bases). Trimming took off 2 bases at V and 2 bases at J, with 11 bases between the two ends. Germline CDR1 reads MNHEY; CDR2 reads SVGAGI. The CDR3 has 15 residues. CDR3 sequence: CASSYTGHNTDTQYF. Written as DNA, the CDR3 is TGTGCCAGCAGTTACACGGGACATAACACAGATACGCAGTATTTT.

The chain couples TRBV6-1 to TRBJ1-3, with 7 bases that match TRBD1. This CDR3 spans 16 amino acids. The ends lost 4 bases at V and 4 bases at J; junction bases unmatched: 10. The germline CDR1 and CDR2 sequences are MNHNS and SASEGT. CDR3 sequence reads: CASSAPSTGFGNTIYF. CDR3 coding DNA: TGTGCCAGCAGTGCCCCGTCGACAGGGTTCGGAAACACCATATATTTT.

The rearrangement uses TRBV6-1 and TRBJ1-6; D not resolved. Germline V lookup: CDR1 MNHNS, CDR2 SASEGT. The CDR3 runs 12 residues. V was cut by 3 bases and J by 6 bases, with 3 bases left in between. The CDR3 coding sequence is TGTGCCAGCAGTGAGAGTAATTCACCCCTCCACTTT. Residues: CASSESNSPLHF.

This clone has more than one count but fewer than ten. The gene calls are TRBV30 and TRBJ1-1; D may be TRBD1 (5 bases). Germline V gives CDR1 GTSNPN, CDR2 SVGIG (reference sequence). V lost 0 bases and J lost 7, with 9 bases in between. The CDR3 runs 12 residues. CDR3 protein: CAWSVRGGEAFF. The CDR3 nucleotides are TGTGCCTGGAGTGTTAGGGGTGGTGAAGCTTTCTTT.

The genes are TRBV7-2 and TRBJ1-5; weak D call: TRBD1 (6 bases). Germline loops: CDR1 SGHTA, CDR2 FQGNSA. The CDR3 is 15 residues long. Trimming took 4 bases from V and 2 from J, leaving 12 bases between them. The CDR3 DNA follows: TGTGCCAGCAGCTCAGGGGTTTTCGGCAATCAGCCCCAGCATTTT. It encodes CASSSGVFGNQPQHF.

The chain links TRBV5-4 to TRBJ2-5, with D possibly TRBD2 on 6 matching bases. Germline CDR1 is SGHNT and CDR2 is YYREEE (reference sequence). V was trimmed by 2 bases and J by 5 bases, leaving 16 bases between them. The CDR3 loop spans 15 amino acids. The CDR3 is CASSFTSGRQETQYF. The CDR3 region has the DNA TGTGCCAGCAGCTTTACCTCAGGGAGGCAGGAGACCCAGTACTTC.

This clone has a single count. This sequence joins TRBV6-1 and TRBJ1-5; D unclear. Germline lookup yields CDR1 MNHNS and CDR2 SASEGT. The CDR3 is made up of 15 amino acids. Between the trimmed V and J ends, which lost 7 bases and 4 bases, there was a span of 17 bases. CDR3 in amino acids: CASNLNLGGNQPQHF. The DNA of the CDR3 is TGTGCCAGCAACTTGAATTTGGGAGGGAATCAGCCCCAGCATTTT.